This TCR beta chain originates from a study of CD8 T cells in ankylosing spondylitis. Study results and limitations: Ankylosing spondylitis blood appeared to carry a characteristic TCR beta motif of roughly 8 highly homologous variants. Peripheral blood held disease-linked clones only at relatively low frequency, and these were CD8+.

TCRdb reprocessed the 5' RACE reads via MiXCR and lists one record per CDR3 protein. The data contain 700,000 to 850,000 distinct CDR3 sequences, approximately 12% of them seen just once; the ten biggest clones take up roughly 0.51%. Deletions cut 6 bases from V and 0 bases from J, with 9 bases between. The CDR3 loop spans 13 amino acids. CDR1 and CDR2 (germline): MNHNS, SASEGT. This clonotype occurred a few times. Its antigen remains unknown. The rearrangement links TRBV6-1 to TRBJ2-7; no definite D call. The sequence came from a male donor with ankylosing spondylitis. Source material: blood, either unsorted or a sorted T cell fraction (not recorded which). DNA for the CDR3: TGTGCCAGCAGGTCTCATGGCTCCTACGAGCAGTACTTC. Translated: CASRSHGSYEQYF.